The 13 T cell receptor beta chains listed next were all sequenced from one sample in a study of response to subunit inactivated influenza vaccine. TCRdb used MiXCR to reprocess the RT-PCR reads, holding one entry per CDR3 protein. The table shows about 530,000 distinct CDR3 sequences, with 12% occurring only once. The sequenced sample was PBMCs from blood, obtained on the day of vaccination. The receptors here all came from a man aged 45 to 65 who received an inactivated influenza vaccine.

Many counts were recorded for this clonotype. This chain connects TRBV18 to TRBJ2-3, with D uncertain. Germline CDR1 KGHSH, CDR2 LQKENI. V lost 5 bases to trimming and J lost 2 bases, with 8 bases between them. The CDR3 consists of 13 residues. CDR3: CASSWAATDTQYF. The CDR3 nucleotides are TGTGCCAGCTCATGGGCCGCCACAGATACGCAGTATTTT.

This clonotype has more than one count but fewer than ten. This chain joins TRBV12-3 or TRBV12-4 and TRBJ1-1; 9 positions match TRBD1. The ends lost 6 bases at V and 0 bases at J; junction bases unmatched: 8. CDR3 length equals 16 residues. The CDR3 reads CASRADRGKMNTEAFF. The CDR3 DNA is TGTGCCAGCAGAGCTGACAGGGGGAAAATGAACACTGAAGCTTTCTTT.

The chain carries TRBV7-2 and TRBJ2-5; D is possibly TRBD1 (6 bases). With 5 bases removed from V and 5 bases from J, the gap between germline ends came to 18 bases. CDR1 is SGHTA and CDR2 is FQGNSA in the germline V gene. CDR3 size: 15 residues. CDR3 amino acids: CASSATGSRRETQYF. CDR3 DNA sequence: TGTGCCAGCAGCGCGACAGGTTCCCGGCGGGAGACCCAGTACTTC.

The genes are TRBV20-1 and TRBJ1-5, with 7 bases identical to TRBD1. The CDR3 has 14 amino acids. Germline loops: CDR1 DFQATT, CDR2 SNEGSKA (reference sequence). V lost 5 bases, J lost 3 bases, and 7 bases stayed unmatched. CDR3 amino acids: CSAARDRYNQPQHF. In nucleotides, the CDR3 is TGCAGTGCTGCAAGGGACAGATACAATCAGCCCCAGCATTTT.

The chain carries TRBV10-3 and TRBJ1-4; the D is unclear. V lost 4 bases to trimming and J lost 5 bases, with 5 bases between them. CDR1 ENHRY and CDR2 SYGVKD come from the germline V gene. CDR3 size: 12 residues. The CDR3: CAISGQNEKLFF. The DNA of the CDR3 is TGTGCCATCAGTGGGCAGAATGAAAAACTGTTTTTT.

The sample holds many counts of this clonotype. This chain joins TRBV30 and TRBJ2-3, with TRBD1 matching over 9 bases. Germline V gene lookup returns CDR1 GTSNPN and CDR2 SVGIG (reference sequence). CDR3 length: 14 residues. With 0 bases clipped from V and 4 bases from J, the junction kept 2 bases outside the gene matches. This chain's CDR3 is CAWSVRTGADTQYF. The CDR3 DNA is TGTGCCTGGAGTGTCAGGACAGGGGCAGATACGCAGTATTTT.

This clonotype was counted ten times or more. V and J are TRBV14 and TRBJ2-3; 7 bases align to TRBD1. The germline gives CDR1 SGHDN, CDR2 FVKESK. Trimming cost V 3 bases and J 2 bases; bases outside gene matches: 8. The CDR3 covers 16 residues. Here the CDR3 reads CASSQDGTANTDTQYF. DNA for the CDR3: TGTGCCAGCAGCCAGGATGGGACAGCTAACACAGATACGCAGTATTTT. The full variable domain, its missing parts supplied by reference TRBV14 and TRBJ2-3, is EAGVTQFPSHSVIEKGQTVTLRCDPISGHDNLYWYRRVMGKEIKFLLHFVKESKQDESGMPNNRFLAERTGGTYSTLKVQPAELEDSGVYFCASSQDGTANTDTQYFGPGTRLTVL.

In this sample, this clonotype turned up many times. In nucleotides, the CDR3 is TGCGCCAGCAGCTACGGGACAGTCACCGGGGAGCTGTTTTTT. Amino acid sequence: CASSYGTVTGELFF. The rearrangement links TRBV5-1 to TRBJ2-2; 7 bases match TRBD1. The trim removed 3 bases at V and 4 bases at J, leaving 3 bases unmatched. The CDR3 covers 14 residues. Germline V lookup: CDR1 SGHRS, CDR2 YFSETQ.

This clonotype was picked up a small number of times. This rearrangement joins TRBV7-2 to TRBJ2-1; D is perhaps TRBD2 (7 bases). Trimming left V 5 bases short and J 9 bases short, with 14 bases between. Germline lookup yields CDR1 SGHTA and CDR2 FQGNSA. The CDR3 runs to 13 residues. CDR3 in amino acids: CASSPRGGTEQFF. CDR3 in DNA: TGTGCCAGCAGCCCAAGGGGGGGGACTGAGCAGTTCTTC.

This clonotype has only a few counts. The rearrangement joins TRBV9 to TRBJ2-5, with D perhaps given as TRBD1 or TRBD2 (6 bases each). The germline gives CDR1 SGDLS, CDR2 YYNGEE. V dropped 1 base and J dropped 3 bases, with 13 bases sitting between them. The CDR3 contains 15 residues. The CDR3 coding sequence is TGTGCCAGCAGCGTATGGGGGGCCGAGAAAGAGACCCAGTACTTC. It yields the protein CASSVWGAEKETQYF.

The J gene is TRBJ2-7, the V gene TRBV19, with 9 bases lining up with TRBD1. J was trimmed by 2 bases and V by 5 bases; bases with no gene match: 10. CDR3 length: 16 amino acids. Germline V gives CDR1 LNHDA, CDR2 SQIVND (reference sequence). CDR3 region: CASSPRPGQGPYEQYF. CDR3 DNA: TGTGCCAGTAGTCCAAGACCGGGACAGGGACCCTACGAGCAGTACTTC.

This clonotype has a handful of counts. This chain links TRBV20-1 with TRBJ2-5, with D perhaps matching TRBD2 (6 bases). Germline V CDR1 and CDR2: DFQATT, SNEGSKA (reference sequence). The CDR3 is made up of 16 amino acids. V shed 0 bases and J shed 0 bases, with 14 bases lying between them. The CDR3 here is CSARERDSWYQETQYF. CDR3 bases: TGCAGTGCTAGAGAACGGGACTCATGGTACCAAGAGACCCAGTACTTC.

The chain has TRBV6-1 and TRBJ2-5; TRBD1 matches 8 bases. The V segment lost 5 bases and the J segment 12 bases; nucleotides outside the gene matches: 11. The length of the CDR3 is 13 residues. CDR1 MNHNS and CDR2 SASEGT come from the germline V gene. In nucleotides, the CDR3 is TGTGCCAGCAGTCAACTAATTGGACAGGGCAAGTACTTC. Residues: CASSQLIGQGKYF.